The 25 T cell receptor beta chains below all came from one sample that was sequenced in a study of shared clonotypes between healthy human individuals. The method was immunoSEQ multiplex PCR; TCRdb's version includes in-frame clones alone and lacks a portion of them. This table holds 950,000 to 1,200,000 clones, 70% to 80% found once. Material: memory CD4+ T cells from PBMCs. Subset indicated: CD45RA-negative fraction. The receptors come from a man between 18 and 35 years old in good health. Some clones in this sample may be carry-over from other donors' samples.

The chain joins TRBV2 to TRBJ1-4; 10 bases are shared with TRBD1. Losses at the gene ends were 4 bases for V and 3 bases for J; bases not matched to a gene: 2. This CDR3 comprises 15 residues. Germline V gives CDR1 SNHLY, CDR2 FYNNEI. In DNA form, the CDR3 reads TGTGCCAGCAGTGGGACAGGGGGACCTAATGAAAAACTGTTTTTT. This encodes CASSGTGGPNEKLFF.

The chain has TRBV7-2 and TRBJ1-2; possibly TRBD1 for D (6 bases). The germline V and J ends were trimmed by 4 bases and 3 bases, with 12 bases remaining between them. The CDR3 extends over 14 amino acids. Per germline, CDR1 SGHTA and CDR2 FQGNSA. The CDR3 DNA reads TGTGCCAGCAGCTCGGGCCAGGGGTACTATGGCTACACCTTC. Amino acids: CASSSGQGYYGYTF.

This clone is a singleton in its sample. The gene calls are TRBV18 and TRBJ1-4; TRBD1 might be the D (5 bases). The CDR3 is 14 residues long. The ends were cut back, 6 bases at V and 7 bases at J, with 15 bases in the middle. Germline assignment: CDR1 KGHSH and CDR2 LQKENI. The CDR3 coding sequence is TGTGCCAGCTCGCGGGGACTAGAGTCTGAAAAACTGTTTTTT. Translated, it gives CASSRGLESEKLFF. Together with reference TRBV18 and TRBJ1-4, the CDR3 gives the full variable domain: NAGVMQNPRHLVRRRGQEARLRCSPMKGHSHVYWYRQLPEEGLKFMVYLQKENIIDESGMPKERFSAEFPKEGPSILRIQQVVRGDSAAYFCASSRGLESEKLFFGSGTQLSVL.

This clone has only a few counts. The chain employs TRBV5-1 and TRBJ1-3; D is possibly TRBD1 (6 bases). CDR1 and CDR2 (germline): SGHRS, YFSETQ. The CDR3 has 15 amino acids. Trimming pared 6 bases from V and 0 bases from J, leaving 13 bases between. CDR3 coding DNA: TGCGCCAGCACACCGACAGGACCCTCTGGAAACACCATATATTTT. Protein product: CASTPTGPSGNTIYF.

The chain employs TRBV5-1 and TRBJ2-5; 7 bases are shared with TRBD2. After removal of 4 bases from V and 4 bases from J, the junction contained 10 bases not matched to a gene. Germline CDR1 is SGHRS and CDR2 is YFSETQ. The CDR3 runs to 15 residues. The CDR3: CASSGRDYLAETQYF. The CDR3 DNA is TGCGCCAGCAGCGGACGGGACTATCTCGCAGAGACCCAGTACTTC. The variable domain in full, completed from reference TRBV5-1 and TRBJ2-5, reads KAGVTQTPRYLIKTRGQQVTLSCSPISGHRSVSWYQQTPGQGLQFLFEYFSETQRNKGNFPGRFSGRQFSNSRSEMNVSTLELGDSALYLCASSGRDYLAETQYFGPGTRLLVL.

V and J are TRBV28 and TRBJ1-5; D uncertain. The CDR3 covers 14 residues. From germline, CDR1 is MDHEN and CDR2 SYDVKM. Trimming shortened V by 4 bases and J by 4 bases, and 11 bases separated the two germline ends. The DNA for the CDR3 is TGTGCCAGCAGTTCGGACGCTAGGAATCAGCCCCAGCATTTT. Protein sequence: CASSSDARNQPQHF.

The chain links TRBV7-8 to TRBJ2-7, with D maybe TRBD1 (6 bases). The CDR3 is 15 residues long. Germline-derived CDR1 and CDR2 are SGHVS and FQNEAQ. The V end was cut by 1 base, the J end by 2 bases, with 12 bases between. DNA of the CDR3: TGTGCCAGCAGCTTAGGGGATCCAGGGGCCTACGAGCAGTACTTC. It specifies CASSLGDPGAYEQYF. Based on the CDR3 plus reference TRBV7-8 and TRBJ2-7, the full variable domain is GAGVSQSPRYKVAKRGQDVALRCDPISGHVSLFWYQQALGQGPEFLTYFQNEAQLDKSGLPSDRFFAERPEGSVSTLKIQRTQQEDSAVYLCASSLGDPGAYEQYFGPGTRLTVT.

The chain has TRBV28 and TRBJ2-7; 7 nucleotides line up with TRBD1. Germline trimming cut 5 bases from V and 5 bases from J; bases unmatched to any gene: 6. Germline V gives CDR1 MDHEN, CDR2 SYDVKM. CDR3 size: 13 residues. CDR3 in DNA: TGTGCCAGCAGTAGGGCAGGGGGACACGAGCAGTACTTC. Protein product: CASSRAGGHEQYF.

The chain couples TRBV9 to TRBJ1-1, with no clear D. The CDR3 covers 16 residues. V was pared by 0 bases and J by 4 bases, with 16 bases between. In germline, CDR1 is SGDLS, CDR2 YYNGEE. In DNA, the CDR3 is TGTGCCAGCAGCGTAGGGCTCTCGGGCATGAGCACTGAAGCTTTCTTT. This gives the protein CASSVGLSGMSTEAFF.

The chain recombines TRBV28 with TRBJ2-6; D possibly corresponds to TRBD1 (5 bases). CDR3 size: 11 residues. Germline lookup yields CDR1 MDHEN and CDR2 SYDVKM. Trimming pared 2 bases from V and 14 bases from J, leaving 7 bases between. The CDR3 DNA is TGTGCCAGCAGTTTACAGGGTCTCCTGACTTTC. It yields the protein CASSLQGLLTF.

This clone was seen once. V and J are TRBV6-6 and TRBJ2-1, with a possible D match to TRBD2 (6 bases). Germline lookup yields CDR1 MNHNY and CDR2 SVGAGI (reference sequence). V shed 2 bases and J shed 6 bases, with 11 bases lying between them. The CDR3 has 14 amino acids. For the CDR3, the DNA is TGTGCCAGCAGTTACGGTCGGAGGGCCAATGAGCAGTTCTTC. Protein: CASSYGRRANEQFF.

CDR3: CSTTRLETSNEQFF. CDR3 in DNA: TGCAGCACCACTCGCCTAGAAACGAGCAATGAGCAGTTCTTC. The V and J genes are TRBV29-1 and TRBJ2-1; D not certain. This CDR3 is 14 amino acids long. Trimming removed 8 bases at V and 6 bases at J, with 20 bases between. Per the germline V gene, CDR1 is SQVTM and CDR2 is ANQGSEA.

The chain recombines TRBV11-3 with TRBJ2-2; 9 nucleotides line up with TRBD1. In germline, CDR1 is SGHNT, CDR2 YENEEA. The CDR3 sequence is 16 residues long. V shed 1 base, J shed 3 bases, and the junction held 3 bases outside the gene matches. CDR3 region: CASSLGGDRDTGELFF. CDR3 DNA sequence: TGTGCCAGCAGCTTAGGGGGGGACAGGGACACCGGGGAGCTGTTTTTT.

This clone was counted between two and nine times. The gene calls are TRBV27 and TRBJ2-5; 9 bases line up with TRBD1. The DNA end lines up better with TRBJ2-7; the J call may be wrong. Germline values: CDR1 MNHEY, CDR2 SMNVEV (reference sequence). CDR3 length: 15 residues. DNA of the CDR3: TGTGCCAGCAGTTCCACCGGGACAGGGTCCTACGAGCAGTACTTC. Translated: CASSSTGTGSYEQYF.

The chain is built from TRBV7-2 and TRBJ2-7, with D possibly being TRBD2 (7 bases). The CDR3 runs to 15 residues. Looked up from germline, CDR1 is SGHTA and CDR2 is FQGNSA. Trimming left V 2 bases short and J 1 base short, with 12 bases between. The CDR3 region is CASSLRGGRSYEQYF. CDR3 sequence (DNA): TGTGCCAGCAGCTTAAGGGGGGGAAGGTCCTACGAGCAGTACTTC.

The chain uses TRBV7-9 and TRBJ2-3, with D uncertain. Germline CDR1 reads SEHNR; CDR2 reads FQNEAQ (reference sequence). With 5 bases removed from V and 3 bases from J, the gap between germline ends came to 18 bases. The CDR3 length is 16 residues. The CDR3 here is CASSHTSTLPTDTQYF. DNA for the CDR3: TGTGCCAGCAGCCACACAAGTACACTGCCGACAGATACGCAGTATTTT.

This clone was seen only once. This chain joins TRBV7-2 and TRBJ2-7; no firm D call. The CDR3 runs to 14 residues. Germline lookup yields CDR1 SGHTA and CDR2 FQGNSA. Trimming took 4 bases from V and 0 from J, leaving 10 bases between them. CDR3 protein: CASSSYTSSYEQYF. The CDR3, as DNA: TGTGCCAGCAGCTCCTATACGAGCTCCTACGAGCAGTACTTC.

This chain links TRBV9 with TRBJ1-1; D remains unclear. Trimming took off 0 bases at V and 1 base at J, with 4 bases between the two ends. Looked up from germline, CDR1 is SGDLS and CDR2 is YYNGEE. The CDR3 is 13 residues long. CDR3: CASSVGWNTEAFF. In DNA form, the CDR3 reads TGTGCCAGCAGCGTAGGTTGGAACACTGAAGCTTTCTTT.

Turning to this clone: The same CDR3 is also encoded by other DNA sequences in this sample. This chain connects TRBV19 to TRBJ2-5; 10 nucleotides align to TRBD1. The CDR3 covers 15 residues. J was trimmed by 3 bases and V by 6 bases; bases with no gene match: 7. Per the germline V gene, CDR1 is LNHDA and CDR2 is SQIVND (reference sequence). The CDR3: CASRNKGQGEETQYF. The CDR3 DNA reads as TGTGCCAGTAGAAATAAAGGACAGGGGGAAGAGACCCAGTACTTC. The variable domain in full, with the rest retrieved from reference TRBV19 and TRBJ2-5, is DGGITQSPKYLFRKEGQNVTLSCEQNLNHDAMYWYRQDPGQGLRLIYYSQIVNDFQKGDIAEGYSVSREKKESFPLTVTSAQKNPTAFYLCASRNKGQGEETQYFGPGTRLLVL.

The chain is built from TRBV9 and TRBJ1-1, with D maybe TRBD1 (6 bases). This CDR3 has 14 residues. The ends were cut back, 4 bases at V and 3 bases at J, with 13 bases in the middle. Per the germline V gene, CDR1 is SGDLS and CDR2 is YYNGEE. The CDR3 spells CASSLQGKYTEAFF. The CDR3 DNA reads TGTGCCAGCAGCCTACAGGGTAAGTACACTGAAGCTTTCTTT.

The CDR3 DNA sequence: TGTGCCTGGAGGCCAGACAGGGGATCCCTATCAGATACGCAGTATTTT. It codes for CAWRPDRGSLSDTQYF. This chain joins TRBV30 and TRBJ2-3; 8 bases match TRBD1. Germline V gene sequence: CDR1 GTSNPN, CDR2 SVGIG (reference sequence). J was trimmed by 4 bases and V by 3 bases; bases with no gene match: 12. This CDR3 comprises 16 residues.

The V and J genes are TRBV28 and TRBJ1-4, with 7 positions matching TRBD1. Per the germline V gene, CDR1 is MDHEN and CDR2 is SYDVKM. The CDR3 covers 16 residues. Germline trimming cut 3 bases from V and 2 bases from J; bases unmatched to any gene: 6. CDR3 sequence reads: CASSLVETGTNEKLFF. The CDR3 nucleotides read TGTGCCAGCAGTTTGGTGGAGACAGGGACTAATGAAAAACTGTTTTTT.

The chain combines TRBV28 with TRBJ1-4; D ambiguous. The CDR3 sequence is 12 residues long. Deletions cut 7 bases from V and 7 bases from J, with 10 bases between. The germline gives CDR1 MDHEN, CDR2 SYDVKM. In nucleotides, the CDR3 is TGTGCCAGCACCTCTGAGATTGAAAAACTGTTTTTT. As protein: CASTSEIEKLFF.

This clone was found many times. The chain uses TRBV19 and TRBJ1-5; a possible D gene is TRBD1 (6 bases). The CDR3 length is 13 residues. With 10 bases removed from V and 2 bases from J, the gap between germline ends came to 12 bases. Germline loops: CDR1 LNHDA, CDR2 SQIVND (reference sequence). The CDR3, as DNA: TGTGCCACTAGACAGGTTGGCAATCAGCCCCAGCATTTT. This gives the protein CATRQVGNQPQHF.

The rearrangement links TRBV6-6 to TRBJ1-3; 8 bases agree with TRBD1. This CDR3 has 15 residues. Germline values: CDR1 MNHNY, CDR2 SVGAGI (reference sequence). Losses at the gene ends were 5 bases for V and 4 bases for J; bases not matched to a gene: 7. The CDR3: CASSQDRVQGNTIYF. The DNA for the CDR3 is TGTGCCAGCAGTCAGGACAGGGTTCAAGGAAACACCATATATTTT.